The 14 T cell receptor beta chains below were found in one sample sequenced in a study of shared clonotypes between healthy human individuals. The method was immunoSEQ multiplex PCR; TCRdb's version includes in-frame clones alone and lacks a portion of them. The repertoire holds fewer than 1.6 million clones, 98% seen once, with roughly 0.35% in the top ten. The sample consisted of naive CD4+ T cells sorted from blood. Subset specified: CD45RA+ positively selected. The receptors were sampled from a young man in good health.

The gene calls are TRBV27 and TRBJ2-5; D is possibly TRBD2 (5 bases). CDR1 MNHEY and CDR2 SMNVEV come from the germline V gene (reference sequence). CDR3 length equals 16 residues. The V end was cut by 6 bases, the J end by 5 bases, with 22 bases between. As DNA, the CDR3 is TGTGCCAGCAGGGGCTCGTGGCAGGTAGAGCGGGAGACCCAGTACTTC. It is translated as CASRGSWQVERETQYF.

The chain has TRBV6-5 and TRBJ1-2, with D uncertain. V lost 2 bases, J lost 0 bases, and 7 bases lay in between. This CDR3 is built from 14 residues. Germline CDR1 MNHEY, CDR2 SVGAGI. In DNA, the CDR3 is TGTGCCAGCAGTTACGCCGGCCCTAACTATGGCTACACCTTC. Protein product: CASSYAGPNYGYTF.

A word on this clone: The sample carries other DNA sequences with the same CDR3. The chain has TRBV6-5 and TRBJ2-3; D perhaps matches TRBD2 (5 bases). V gave up 9 bases and J gave up 4 bases, with 8 bases separating them. In germline, CDR1 is MNHEY, CDR2 SVGAGI. This CDR3 has 11 amino acids. The CDR3 protein is CASTRADTQYF. Written as DNA, the CDR3 is TGTGCCAGTACTAGGGCAGATACGCAGTATTTT.

This clone was found once. The J gene is TRBJ2-2, the V gene TRBV5-1; D unclear. This CDR3 has 14 amino acids. CDR1 is SGHRS and CDR2 is YFSETQ in the germline V gene. Trimming stripped 0 bases from V and 3 bases from J, with 6 bases between. The CDR3: CASSLAPDTGELFF. DNA for the CDR3: TGCGCCAGCAGCTTGGCGCCAGACACCGGGGAGCTGTTTTTT.

The chain employs TRBV27 and TRBJ2-3; TRBD1 matches at 7 bases. The CDR3 is 13 amino acids. The germline CDR1 and CDR2 sequences are MNHEY and SMNVEV (reference sequence). V lost 7 bases, J lost 4 bases, and 5 bases stayed unmatched. CDR3 nucleotide sequence: TGTGCCAGCACTAAGGGGGCCCCAGATACGCAGTATTTT. It is translated as CASTKGAPDTQYF.

The chain employs TRBV1 and TRBJ1-2; the D call of TRBD1 is as the table states it, not checked on the DNA. TRBV1 is tagged as a pseudogene. The CDR3 spans 16 residues. CDR3 DNA: TGCACCAGCAGCCAACCTGGGACAGGCAGATCTTTTGGCTACACCTTC. Translating it yields CTSSQPGTGRSFGYTF.

This chain links TRBV14 with TRBJ1-1; possible D gene TRBD1, 5 bases. V was trimmed by 4 bases and J by 7 bases, leaving 16 bases between them. Germline-derived CDR1 and CDR2 are SGHDN and FVKESK. The CDR3 totals 14 residues. CDR3 sequence: CASSPQGGPFEAFF. CDR3 bases: TGTGCCAGCAGCCCCCAGGGAGGTCCTTTTGAAGCTTTCTTT.

V is TRBV6-5 and J is TRBJ1-1, with a possible D match to TRBD1 (6 bases). Germline V gene data show CDR1 as MNHEY and CDR2 as SVGAGI. The length of the CDR3 is 15 residues. V gave up 6 bases and J gave up 4 bases, with 18 bases separating them. CDR3 region: CASRETGSASTEAFF. In DNA form, the CDR3 reads TGTGCCAGCAGGGAAACAGGGTCGGCGAGCACTGAAGCTTTCTTT.

The CDR3 DNA sequence: TGTGCCAGCAGTCCACTAGCGGGAAATAGTGGCGATGAGCAGTTCTTC. This codes for CASSPLAGNSGDEQFF. V is TRBV2 and J is TRBJ2-1; 10 nucleotides match TRBD2. CDR1 is SNHLY and CDR2 is FYNNEI in the germline V gene. The CDR3 loop spans 16 amino acids. V was clipped by 5 bases and J by 8 bases; unmatched bases: 12.

J is TRBJ1-3 and V is TRBV19; D is possibly TRBD1 (6 bases). The CDR3 spans 14 residues. The germline gives CDR1 LNHDA, CDR2 SQIVND (reference sequence). Trimming removed 10 bases at V and 0 bases at J, with 13 bases between. This CDR3 reads CATREQGSGNTIYF. CDR3 sequence (DNA): TGTGCCACCAGGGAACAGGGCTCTGGAAACACCATATATTTT.

This rearrangement joins TRBV9 to TRBJ2-7; 9 bases agree with TRBD1. Germline values: CDR1 SGDLS, CDR2 YYNGEE. V lost 2 bases, J lost 5 bases, and 5 bases stayed unmatched. The CDR3 consists of 14 residues. CDR3 nucleotides: TGTGCCAGCAGCGTCGGACAGGGGCTCCACGAGCAGTACTTC. Its protein is CASSVGQGLHEQYF.

The V and J genes are TRBV10-2 and TRBJ2-5; 9 nucleotides agree with TRBD2. Germline trimming cut 3 bases from V and 7 bases from J; bases unmatched to any gene: 15. Germline loops: CDR1 WSHSY, CDR2 SAAADI. The CDR3 length is 17 residues. The CDR3: CASSDVGSGSAIATQYF. The CDR3 DNA is TGCGCCAGCAGTGATGTGGGTAGCGGGAGCGCTATCGCGACCCAGTACTTC.

The chain carries TRBV29-1 and TRBJ2-6; the D gene could be TRBD1 or TRBD2 (5 bases each). Looked up from germline, CDR1 is SQVTM and CDR2 is ANQGSEA. This CDR3 has 16 amino acids. The V end was cut by 4 bases, the J end by 0 bases, with 13 bases between. The CDR3 sequence: CSVGDPRSSGANVLTF. The CDR3 DNA reads as TGCAGCGTTGGGGACCCCCGCAGCTCTGGGGCCAACGTCCTGACTTTC.

The V and J genes are TRBV14 and TRBJ1-2, with TRBD1 matching over 7 bases. The ends lost 4 bases at V and 3 bases at J; junction bases unmatched: 2. Germline assignment: CDR1 SGHDN and CDR2 FVKESK. CDR3 length: 13 amino acids. The CDR3 bases are TGTGCCAGCAGCCTTACAGGGGACTATGGCTACACCTTC. Protein sequence: CASSLTGDYGYTF.